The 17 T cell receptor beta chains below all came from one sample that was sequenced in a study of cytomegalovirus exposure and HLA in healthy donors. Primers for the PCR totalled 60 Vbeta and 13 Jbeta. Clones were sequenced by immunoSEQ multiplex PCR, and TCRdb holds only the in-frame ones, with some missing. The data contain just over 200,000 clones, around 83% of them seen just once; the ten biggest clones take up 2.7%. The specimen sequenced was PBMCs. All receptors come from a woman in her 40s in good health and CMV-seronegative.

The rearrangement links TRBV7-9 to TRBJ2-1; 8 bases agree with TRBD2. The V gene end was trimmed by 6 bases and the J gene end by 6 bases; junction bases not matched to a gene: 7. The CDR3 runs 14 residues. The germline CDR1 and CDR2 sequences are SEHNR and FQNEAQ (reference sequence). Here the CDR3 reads CASSAGTRGNEQFF. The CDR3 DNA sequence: TGTGCCAGCAGTGCCGGGACTAGAGGCAATGAGCAGTTCTTC.

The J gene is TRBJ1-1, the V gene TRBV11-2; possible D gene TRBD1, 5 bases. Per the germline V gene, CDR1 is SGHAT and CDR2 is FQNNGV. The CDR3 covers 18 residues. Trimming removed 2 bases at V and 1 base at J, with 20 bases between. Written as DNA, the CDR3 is TGTGCCAGCAGCTTATACTTTGGAAGGGGCAGGACGAACACTGAAGCTTTCTTT. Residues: CASSLYFGRGRTNTEAFF.

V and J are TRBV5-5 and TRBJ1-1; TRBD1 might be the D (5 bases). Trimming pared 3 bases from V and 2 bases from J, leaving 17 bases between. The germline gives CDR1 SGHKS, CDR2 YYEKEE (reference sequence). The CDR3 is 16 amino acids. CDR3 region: CASSSGRGDFNTEAFF. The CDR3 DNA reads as TGTGCCAGCAGCTCAGGACGGGGGGATTTCAACACTGAAGCTTTCTTT.

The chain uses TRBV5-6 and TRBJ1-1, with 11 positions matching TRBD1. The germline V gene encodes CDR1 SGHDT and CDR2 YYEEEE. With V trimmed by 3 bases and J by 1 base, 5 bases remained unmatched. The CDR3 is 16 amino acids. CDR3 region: CASSYGTGGPNTEAFF. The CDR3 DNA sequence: TGTGCCAGCAGCTACGGGACAGGGGGACCGAACACTGAAGCTTTCTTT.

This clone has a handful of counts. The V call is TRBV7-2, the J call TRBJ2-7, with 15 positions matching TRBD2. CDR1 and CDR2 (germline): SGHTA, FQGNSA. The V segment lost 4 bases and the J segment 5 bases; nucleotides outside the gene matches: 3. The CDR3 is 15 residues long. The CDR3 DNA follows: TGTGCCAGCAGCTCGGGACTAGCGGGAGGCCACGAGCAGTACTTC. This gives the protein CASSSGLAGGHEQYF.

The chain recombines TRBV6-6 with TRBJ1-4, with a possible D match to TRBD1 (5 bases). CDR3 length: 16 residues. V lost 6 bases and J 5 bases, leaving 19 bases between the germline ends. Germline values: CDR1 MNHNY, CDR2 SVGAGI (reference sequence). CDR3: CASRGRGQQANEKLFF. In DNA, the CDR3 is TGTGCCAGCAGAGGAAGGGGCCAGCAGGCGAATGAAAAACTGTTTTTT.

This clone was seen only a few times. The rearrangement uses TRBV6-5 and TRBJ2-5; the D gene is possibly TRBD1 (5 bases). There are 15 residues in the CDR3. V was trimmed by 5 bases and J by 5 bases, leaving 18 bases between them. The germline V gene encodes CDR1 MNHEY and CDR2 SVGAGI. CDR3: CASSLPGHKGETQYF. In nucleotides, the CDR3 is TGTGCCAGCAGTCTTCCGGGCCACAAGGGGGAGACCCAGTACTTC.

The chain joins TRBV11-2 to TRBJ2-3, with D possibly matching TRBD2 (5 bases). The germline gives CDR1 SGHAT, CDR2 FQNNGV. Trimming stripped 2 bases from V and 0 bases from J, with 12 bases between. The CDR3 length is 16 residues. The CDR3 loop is CASSLYLGGSTDTQYF. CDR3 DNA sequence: TGTGCCAGCAGCTTATACTTAGGCGGGAGCACAGATACGCAGTATTTT.

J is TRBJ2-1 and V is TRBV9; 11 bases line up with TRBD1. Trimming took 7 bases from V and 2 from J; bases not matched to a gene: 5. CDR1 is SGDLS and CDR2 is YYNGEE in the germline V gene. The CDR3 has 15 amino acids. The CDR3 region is CASSPGQGAYNEQFF. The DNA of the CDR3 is TGTGCCAGCTCCCCGGGACAGGGGGCCTACAATGAGCAGTTCTTC. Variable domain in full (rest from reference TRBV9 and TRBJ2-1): DSGVTQTPKHLITATGQRVTLRCSPRSGDLSVYWYQQSLDQGLQFLIQYYNGEERAKGNILERFSAQQFPDLHSELNLSSLELGDSALYFCASSPGQGAYNEQFFGPGTRLTVL.

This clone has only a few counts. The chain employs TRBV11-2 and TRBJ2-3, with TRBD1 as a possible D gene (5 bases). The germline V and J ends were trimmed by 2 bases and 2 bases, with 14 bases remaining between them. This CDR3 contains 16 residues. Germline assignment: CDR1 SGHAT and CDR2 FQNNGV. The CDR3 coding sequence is TGTGCCAGCAGCTTATGGGGCAGGGTCATCACAGATACGCAGTATTTT. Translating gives CASSLWGRVITDTQYF.

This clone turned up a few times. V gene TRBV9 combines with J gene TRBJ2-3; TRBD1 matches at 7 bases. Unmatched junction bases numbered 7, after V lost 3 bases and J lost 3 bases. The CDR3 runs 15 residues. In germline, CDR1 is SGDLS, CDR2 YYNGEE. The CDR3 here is CASSAHRQGTDTQYF. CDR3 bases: TGTGCCAGCAGCGCACACCGACAGGGAACAGATACGCAGTATTTT.

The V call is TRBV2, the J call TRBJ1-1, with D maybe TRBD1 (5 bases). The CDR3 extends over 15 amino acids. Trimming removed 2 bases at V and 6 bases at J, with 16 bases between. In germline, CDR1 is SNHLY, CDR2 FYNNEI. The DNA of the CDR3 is TGTGCCAGCAGTGAAAACCTCCAGGGCCTCTCTGAAGCTTTCTTT. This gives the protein CASSENLQGLSEAFF.

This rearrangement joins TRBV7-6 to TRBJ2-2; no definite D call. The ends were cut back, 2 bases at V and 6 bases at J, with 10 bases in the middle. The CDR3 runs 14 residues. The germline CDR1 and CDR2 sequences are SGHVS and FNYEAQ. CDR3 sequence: CASSLSRHAGELFF. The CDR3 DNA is TGTGCCAGCAGCTTAAGTAGACACGCCGGGGAGCTGTTTTTT.

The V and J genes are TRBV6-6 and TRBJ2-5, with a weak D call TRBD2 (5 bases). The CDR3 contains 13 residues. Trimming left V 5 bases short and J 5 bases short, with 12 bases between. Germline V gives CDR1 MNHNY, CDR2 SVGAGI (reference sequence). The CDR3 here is CASSVGWRETQYF. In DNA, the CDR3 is TGTGCCAGCAGTGTCGGGTGGAGGGAGACCCAGTACTTC.

The CDR3 is CASSQQGIEGYTF. DNA of the CDR3: TGTGCCAGCAGTCAACAGGGAATTGAGGGCTACACCTTC. The V call is TRBV6-5, the J call TRBJ1-2; D might be TRBD1 (6 bases). Per the germline V gene, CDR1 is MNHEY and CDR2 is SVGAGI. V dropped 5 bases and J dropped 8 bases, with 15 bases sitting between them. CDR3 length: 13 amino acids.

The CDR3 nucleotides read TGCGCCAGCAGCTCACAGAGAGAGCAGTTCTTC. Translating it yields CASSSQREQFF. V gene TRBV5-1 combines with J gene TRBJ2-1; D is unclear. V was trimmed by 3 bases and J by 10 bases, leaving 8 bases between them. The germline CDR1 and CDR2 sequences are SGHRS and YFSETQ. This CDR3 contains 11 residues.

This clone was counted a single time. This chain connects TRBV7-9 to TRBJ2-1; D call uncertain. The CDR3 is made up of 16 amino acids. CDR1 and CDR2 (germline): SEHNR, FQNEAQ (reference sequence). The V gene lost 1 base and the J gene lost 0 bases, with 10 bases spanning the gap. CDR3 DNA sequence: TGTGCCAGCAGCTTAGGGTACGGTTCCTCCTACAATGAGCAGTTCTTC. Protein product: CASSLGYGSSYNEQFF.